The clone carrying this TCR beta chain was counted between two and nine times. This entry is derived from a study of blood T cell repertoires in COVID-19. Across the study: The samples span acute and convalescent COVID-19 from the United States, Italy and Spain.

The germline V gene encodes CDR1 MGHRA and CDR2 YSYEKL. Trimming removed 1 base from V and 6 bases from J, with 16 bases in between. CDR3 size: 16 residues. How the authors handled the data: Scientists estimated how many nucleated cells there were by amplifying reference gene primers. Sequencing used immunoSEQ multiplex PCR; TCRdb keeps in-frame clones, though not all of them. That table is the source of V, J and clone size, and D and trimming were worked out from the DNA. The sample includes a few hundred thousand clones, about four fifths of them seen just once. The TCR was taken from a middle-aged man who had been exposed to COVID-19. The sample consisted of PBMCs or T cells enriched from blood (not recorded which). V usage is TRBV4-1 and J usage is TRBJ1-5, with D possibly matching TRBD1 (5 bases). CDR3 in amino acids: CASSQVFGRVGQPQHF. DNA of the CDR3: TGCGCCAGCAGCCAAGTTTTTGGCAGGGTGGGTCAGCCCCAGCATTTT.